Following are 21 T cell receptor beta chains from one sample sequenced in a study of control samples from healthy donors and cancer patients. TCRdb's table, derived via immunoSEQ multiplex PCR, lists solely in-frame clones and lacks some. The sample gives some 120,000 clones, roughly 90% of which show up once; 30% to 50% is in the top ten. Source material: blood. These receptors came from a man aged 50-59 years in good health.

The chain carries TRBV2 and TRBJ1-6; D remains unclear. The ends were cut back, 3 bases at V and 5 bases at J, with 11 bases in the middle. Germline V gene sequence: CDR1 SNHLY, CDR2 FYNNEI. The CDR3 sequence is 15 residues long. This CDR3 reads CASSEGSANNSPLHF. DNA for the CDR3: TGTGCCAGCAGTGAGGGCTCCGCCAATAATTCACCCCTCCACTTT. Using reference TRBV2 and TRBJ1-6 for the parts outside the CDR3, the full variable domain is EPEVTQTPSHQVTQMGQEVILRCVPISNHLYFYWYRQILGQKVEFLVSFYNNEISEKSEIFDDQFSVERPDGSNFTLKIRSTKLEDSAMYFCASSEGSANNSPLHFGNGTRLTVT.

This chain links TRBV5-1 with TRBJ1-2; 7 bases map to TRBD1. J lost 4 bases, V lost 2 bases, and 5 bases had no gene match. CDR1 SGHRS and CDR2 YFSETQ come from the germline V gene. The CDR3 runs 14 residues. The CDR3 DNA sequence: TGCGCCAGCAGCTTAGCGGGACAGCGCTATGGCTACACCTTC. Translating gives CASSLAGQRYGYTF.

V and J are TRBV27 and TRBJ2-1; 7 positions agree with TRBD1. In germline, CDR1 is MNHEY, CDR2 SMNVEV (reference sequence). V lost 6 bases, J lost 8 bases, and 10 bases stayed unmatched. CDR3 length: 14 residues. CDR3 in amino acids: CASSPRQGGYEQFF. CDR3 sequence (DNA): TGTGCCAGCAGCCCCCGACAGGGTGGCTATGAGCAGTTCTTC.

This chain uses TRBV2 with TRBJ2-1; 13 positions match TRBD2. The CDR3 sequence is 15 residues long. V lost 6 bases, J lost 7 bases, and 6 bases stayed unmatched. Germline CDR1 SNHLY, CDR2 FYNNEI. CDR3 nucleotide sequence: TGTGCCAGCAGGACCACTAGCGGGGGGGCAAATGAGCAGTTCTTC. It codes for CASRTTSGGANEQFF.

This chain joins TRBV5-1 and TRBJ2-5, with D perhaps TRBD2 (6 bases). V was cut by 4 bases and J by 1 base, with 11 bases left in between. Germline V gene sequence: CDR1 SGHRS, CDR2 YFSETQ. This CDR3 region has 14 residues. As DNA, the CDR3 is TGCGCCAGCAGCCATGGGACTGGCCAAGAGACCCAGTACTTC. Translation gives CASSHGTGQETQYF.

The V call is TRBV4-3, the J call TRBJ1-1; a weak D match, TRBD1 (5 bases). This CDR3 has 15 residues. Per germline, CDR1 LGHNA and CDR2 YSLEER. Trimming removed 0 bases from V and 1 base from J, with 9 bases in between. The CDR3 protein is CASSQDWGRNTEAFF. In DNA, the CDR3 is TGCGCCAGCAGCCAAGATTGGGGGAGGAACACTGAAGCTTTCTTT.

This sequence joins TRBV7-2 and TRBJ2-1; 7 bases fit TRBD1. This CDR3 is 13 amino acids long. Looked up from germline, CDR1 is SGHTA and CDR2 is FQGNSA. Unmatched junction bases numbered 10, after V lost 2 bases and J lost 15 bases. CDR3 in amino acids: CASSLRTGDLLFF. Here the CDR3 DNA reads TGTGCCAGCAGCTTAAGAACAGGGGACCTTCTGTTCTTC.

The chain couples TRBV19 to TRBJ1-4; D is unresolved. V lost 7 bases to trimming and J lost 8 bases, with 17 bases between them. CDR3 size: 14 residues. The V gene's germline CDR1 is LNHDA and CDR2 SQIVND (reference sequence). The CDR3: CASTLDLSREKLFF. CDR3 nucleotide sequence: TGTGCCAGTACTTTGGACCTATCAAGGGAAAAACTGTTTTTT.

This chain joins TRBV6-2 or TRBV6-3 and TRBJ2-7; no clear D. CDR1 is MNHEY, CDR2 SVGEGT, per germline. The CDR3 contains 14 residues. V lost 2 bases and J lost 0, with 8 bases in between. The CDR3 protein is CASSYLRFSYEQYF. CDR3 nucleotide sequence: TGTGCCAGCAGTTACCTTAGGTTCTCCTACGAGCAGTACTTC.

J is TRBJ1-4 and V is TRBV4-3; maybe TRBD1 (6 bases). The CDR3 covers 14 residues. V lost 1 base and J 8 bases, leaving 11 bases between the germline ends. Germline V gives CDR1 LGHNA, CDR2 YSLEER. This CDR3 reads CASSQGHREEKLFF. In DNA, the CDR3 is TGCGCCAGCAGCCAAGGTCACAGGGAGGAAAAACTGTTTTTT.

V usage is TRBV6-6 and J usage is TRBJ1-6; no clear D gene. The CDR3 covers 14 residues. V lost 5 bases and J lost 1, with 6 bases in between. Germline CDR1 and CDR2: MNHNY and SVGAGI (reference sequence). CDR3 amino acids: CASSEGSYNSPLHF. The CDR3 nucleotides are TGTGCCAGCAGTGAGGGTTCCTATAATTCACCCCTCCACTTT.

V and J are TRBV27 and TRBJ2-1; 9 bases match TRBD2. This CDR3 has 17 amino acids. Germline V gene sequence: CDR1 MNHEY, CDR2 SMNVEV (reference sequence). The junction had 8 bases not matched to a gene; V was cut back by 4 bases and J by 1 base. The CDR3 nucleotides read TGTGCCAGCAGTTCAATGTACGCGGGGGGGTCCTACAATGAGCAGTTCTTC. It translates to CASSSMYAGGSYNEQFF.

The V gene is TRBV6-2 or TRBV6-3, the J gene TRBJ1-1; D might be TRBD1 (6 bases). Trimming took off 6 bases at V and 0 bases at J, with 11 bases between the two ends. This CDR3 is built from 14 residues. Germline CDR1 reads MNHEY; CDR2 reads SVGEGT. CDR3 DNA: TGTGCCAGCAGCGGACAGATCATGAACACTGAAGCTTTCTTT. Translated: CASSGQIMNTEAFF.

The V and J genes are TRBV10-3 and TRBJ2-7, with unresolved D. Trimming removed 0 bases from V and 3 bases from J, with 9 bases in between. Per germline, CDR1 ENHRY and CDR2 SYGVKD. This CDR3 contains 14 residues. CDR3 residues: CAISESNAGYEQYF. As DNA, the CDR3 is TGTGCCATCAGTGAGTCCAATGCCGGCTACGAGCAGTACTTC.

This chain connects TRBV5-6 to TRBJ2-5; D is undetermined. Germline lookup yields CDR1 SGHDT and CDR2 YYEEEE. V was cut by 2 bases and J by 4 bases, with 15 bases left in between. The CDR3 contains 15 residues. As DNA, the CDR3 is TGTGCCAGCAGCTTCGGACGACTGGGCGGAGAGACCCAGTACTTC. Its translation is CASSFGRLGGETQYF.

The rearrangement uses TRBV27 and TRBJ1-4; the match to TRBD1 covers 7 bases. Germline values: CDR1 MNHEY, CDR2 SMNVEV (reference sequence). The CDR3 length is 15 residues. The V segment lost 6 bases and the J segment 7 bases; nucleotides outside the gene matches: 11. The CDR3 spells CASSPTGTVPEKLFF. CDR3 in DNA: TGTGCCAGCAGCCCAACCGGGACAGTTCCTGAAAAACTGTTTTTT.

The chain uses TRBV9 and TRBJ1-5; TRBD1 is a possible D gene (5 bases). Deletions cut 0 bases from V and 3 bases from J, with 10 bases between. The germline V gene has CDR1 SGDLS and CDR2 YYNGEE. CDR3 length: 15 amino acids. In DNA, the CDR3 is TGTGCCAGCAGCGTAGGGTCCAGGGCCAATCAGCCCCAGCATTTT. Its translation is CASSVGSRANQPQHF.

The CDR3 here is CATSRDRVRGRGGYTF. In DNA, the CDR3 is TGTGCCACCAGCAGAGATCGGGTCAGGGGGCGAGGTGGCTACACCTTC. V is TRBV15 and J is TRBJ1-2; 8 bases are shared with TRBD1. The trim removed 0 bases at V and 7 bases at J, leaving 10 bases unmatched. CDR3 length: 16 amino acids. Germline V gene data show CDR1 as LNHNV and CDR2 as YYDKDF (reference sequence). The whole variable domain, filled in from reference TRBV15 and TRBJ1-2, reads DAMVIQNPRYQVTQFGKPVTLSCSQTLNHNVMYWYQQKSSQAPKLLFHYYDKDFNNEADTPDNFQSRRPNTSFCFLDIRSPGLGDTAMYLCATSRDRVRGRGGYTFGSGTRLTVV.

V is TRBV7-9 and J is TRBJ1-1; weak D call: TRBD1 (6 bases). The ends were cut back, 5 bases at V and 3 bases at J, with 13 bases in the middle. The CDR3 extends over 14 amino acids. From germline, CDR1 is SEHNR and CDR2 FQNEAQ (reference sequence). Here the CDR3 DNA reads TGTGCCAGCAGCCTCCAGGGGCGGCACACTGAAGCTTTCTTT. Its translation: CASSLQGRHTEAFF.

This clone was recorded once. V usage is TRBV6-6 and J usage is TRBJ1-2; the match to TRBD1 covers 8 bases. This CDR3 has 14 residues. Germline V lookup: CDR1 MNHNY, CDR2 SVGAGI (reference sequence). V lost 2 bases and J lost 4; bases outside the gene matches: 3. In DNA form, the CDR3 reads TGTGCCAGCAGTTACCAGGGGGCTAGCTATGGCTACACCTTC. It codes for CASSYQGASYGYTF.

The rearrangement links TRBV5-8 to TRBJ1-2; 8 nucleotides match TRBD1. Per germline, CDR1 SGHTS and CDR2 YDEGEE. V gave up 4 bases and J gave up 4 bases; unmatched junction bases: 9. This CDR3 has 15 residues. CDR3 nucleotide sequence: TGTGCCAGCAGCCTTACAGGGGGGTGGGCCTATGGCTACACCTTC. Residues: CASSLTGGWAYGYTF.